This paragraph reports one TCR beta chain. The target antigen is unknown. The data belong to a study of T cell repertoires in cytomegalovirus infection. Study context: Selection of CMV epitopes for the study included recently identified HLA-C-restricted and well-studied HLA-B-restricted ones.

Looked up from germline, CDR1 is MNHEY and CDR2 is SVGEGT. The CDR3 contains 12 residues. TCRdb processed the reads anew with MiXCR; each CDR3 protein has one entry. Of about 830,000 distinct CDR3 sequences detected, approximately 32% appear once; the ten largest clones hold around 12%. This receptor was obtained from a human donor in good health (CMV status not recorded). Some clones in this sample may be carry-over from other donors' samples. This sample comprised cultured CD8+ T cells from PBMCs, obtained from culture after CMV antigen stimulation. The chain has TRBV6-2 or TRBV6-3 and TRBJ2-7; D uncertain. CDR3 protein: CVSRNKIYEQYV. CDR3 sequence (DNA): TGTGTCAGCAGAAACAAGATCTACGAGCAGTACGTC.